The count of the clone carrying this TCR beta chain is one. This CDR3 has 14 amino acids. Germline CDR1 and CDR2: MNHEY and SMNVEV (reference sequence). Germline trimming cut 5 bases from V and 3 bases from J; bases unmatched to any gene: 4. The sample originates from a study of blood T cell repertoires in COVID-19. Generated by immunoSEQ multiplex PCR, the TCRdb table keeps only in-frame clones and is missing some. This table holds about 110,000 clones, 80% to 90% found once. The TCR comes from an older woman with acute or convalescent COVID-19. The chain recombines TRBV27 with TRBJ2-7; 10 positions agree with TRBD1. The specimen was peripheral blood. The CDR3 reads CASSPRTGGYEQYF. In DNA form, the CDR3 reads TGTGCCAGCAGTCCAAGGACAGGGGGCTACGAGCAGTACTTC.